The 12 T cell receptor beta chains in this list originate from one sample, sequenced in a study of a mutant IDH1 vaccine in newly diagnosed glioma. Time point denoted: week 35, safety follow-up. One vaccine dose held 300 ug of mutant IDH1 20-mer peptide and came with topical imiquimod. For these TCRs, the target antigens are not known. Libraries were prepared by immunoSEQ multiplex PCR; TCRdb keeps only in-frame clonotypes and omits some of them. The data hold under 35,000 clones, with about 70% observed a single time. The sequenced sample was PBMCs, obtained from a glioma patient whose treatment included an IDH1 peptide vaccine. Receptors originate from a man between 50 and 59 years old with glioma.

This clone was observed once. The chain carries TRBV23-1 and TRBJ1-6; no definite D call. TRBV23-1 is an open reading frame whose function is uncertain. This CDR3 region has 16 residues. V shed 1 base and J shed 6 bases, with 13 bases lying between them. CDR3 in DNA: TGCGCCAGCAGTCAATTAGGGCGCAGACCTAATTCACCCCTCCACTTT. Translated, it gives CASSQLGRRPNSPLHF.

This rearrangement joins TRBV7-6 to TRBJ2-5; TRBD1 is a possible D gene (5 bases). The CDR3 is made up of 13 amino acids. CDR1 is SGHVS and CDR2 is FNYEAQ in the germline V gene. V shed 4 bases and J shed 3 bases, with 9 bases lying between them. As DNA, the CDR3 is TGTGCCAGCAGCTCATTCAGGGAAGAGACCCAGTACTTC. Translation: CASSSFREETQYF.

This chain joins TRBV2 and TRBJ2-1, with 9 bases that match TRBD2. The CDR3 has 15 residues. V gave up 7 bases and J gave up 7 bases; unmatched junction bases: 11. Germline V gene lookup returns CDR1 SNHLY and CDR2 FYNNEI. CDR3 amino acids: CASTPTTTSGNEQFF. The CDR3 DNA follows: TGTGCCAGCACCCCAACCACGACTAGCGGAAATGAGCAGTTCTTC.

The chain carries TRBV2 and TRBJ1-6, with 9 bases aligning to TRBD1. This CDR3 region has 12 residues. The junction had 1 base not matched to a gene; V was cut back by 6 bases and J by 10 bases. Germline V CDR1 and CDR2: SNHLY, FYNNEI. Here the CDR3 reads CASRGQGSPLHF. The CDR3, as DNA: TGTGCCAGCAGGGGACAGGGCTCACCCCTCCACTTT.

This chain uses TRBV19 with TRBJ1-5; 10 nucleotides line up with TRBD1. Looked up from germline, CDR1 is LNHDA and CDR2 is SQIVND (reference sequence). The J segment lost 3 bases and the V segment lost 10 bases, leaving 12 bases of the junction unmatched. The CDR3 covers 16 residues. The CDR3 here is CAISPGQGLFNQPQHF. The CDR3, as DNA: TGTGCCATATCTCCGGGACAGGGGCTTTTCAATCAGCCCCAGCATTTT.

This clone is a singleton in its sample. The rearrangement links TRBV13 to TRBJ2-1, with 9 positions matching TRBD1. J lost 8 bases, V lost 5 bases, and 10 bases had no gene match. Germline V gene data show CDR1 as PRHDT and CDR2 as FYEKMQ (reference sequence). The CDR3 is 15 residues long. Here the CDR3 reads CASSPGQGLGYEQFF. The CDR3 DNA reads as TGTGCCAGCAGCCCGGGACAGGGTTTAGGCTATGAGCAGTTCTTC.

Here the CDR3 reads CSAAVGTNEKLFF. DNA for the CDR3: TGCAGCGCAGCGGTGGGTACTAATGAAAAACTGTTTTTT. The gene calls are TRBV29-1 and TRBJ1-4; D ambiguous. Germline V gives CDR1 SQVTM, CDR2 ANQGSEA. CDR3 length: 13 residues. Trimming cost V 7 bases and J 2 bases, with 11 bases left between them.

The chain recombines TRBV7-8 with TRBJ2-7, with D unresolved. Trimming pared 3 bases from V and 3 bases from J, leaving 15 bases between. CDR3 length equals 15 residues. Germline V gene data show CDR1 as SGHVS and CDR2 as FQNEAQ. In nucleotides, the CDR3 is TGTGCCAGCAGCTTCGACACCCGTTCCCTCTACGAGCAGTACTTC. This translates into CASSFDTRSLYEQYF. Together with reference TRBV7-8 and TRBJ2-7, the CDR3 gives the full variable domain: GAGVSQSPRYKVAKRGQDVALRCDPISGHVSLFWYQQALGQGPEFLTYFQNEAQLDKSGLPSDRFFAERPEGSVSTLKIQRTQQEDSAVYLCASSFDTRSLYEQYFGPGTRLTVT.

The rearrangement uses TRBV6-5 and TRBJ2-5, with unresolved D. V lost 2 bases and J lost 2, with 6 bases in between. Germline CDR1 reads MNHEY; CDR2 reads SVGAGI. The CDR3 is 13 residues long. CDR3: CASSYGRQETQYF. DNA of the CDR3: TGTGCCAGCAGTTACGGCAGGCAAGAGACCCAGTACTTC.

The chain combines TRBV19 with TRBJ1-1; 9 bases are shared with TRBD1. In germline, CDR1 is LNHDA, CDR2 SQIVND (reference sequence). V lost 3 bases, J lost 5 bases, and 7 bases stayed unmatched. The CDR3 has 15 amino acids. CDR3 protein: CASSIPTGGKTEAFF. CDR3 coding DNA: TGTGCCAGTAGTATCCCGACAGGGGGTAAGACTGAAGCTTTCTTT.

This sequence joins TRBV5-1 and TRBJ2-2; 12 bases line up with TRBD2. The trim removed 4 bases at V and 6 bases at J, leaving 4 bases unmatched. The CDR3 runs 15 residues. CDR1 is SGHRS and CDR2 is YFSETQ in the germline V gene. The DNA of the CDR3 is TGCGCCAGCAGCCCGACTAGCGGGAGCCCCGGGGAGCTGTTTTTT. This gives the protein CASSPTSGSPGELFF.

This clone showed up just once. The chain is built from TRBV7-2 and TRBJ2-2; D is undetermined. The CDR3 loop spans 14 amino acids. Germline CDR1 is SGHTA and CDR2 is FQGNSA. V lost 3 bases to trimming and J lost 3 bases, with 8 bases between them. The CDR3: CASSFQQYTGELFF. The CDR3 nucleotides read TGTGCCAGCAGCTTTCAACAGTACACCGGGGAGCTGTTTTTT.